One and the same sample provided the 20 T cell receptor beta chains below, sequenced in a study of Tregs in tolerant kidney transplant recipients. Assay used: immunoSEQ multiplex PCR; TCRdb lists only in-frame clones, some missing. This table holds about 240,000 clones, approximately 84% found once. The sequenced sample was CD4+ T cells from blood. These receptors were obtained from a human donor in good health.

V is TRBV7-7 and J is TRBJ2-5; 7 positions match TRBD2. V lost 5 bases to trimming and J lost 4 bases; unmatched junction nucleotides: 4. Per germline, CDR1 SSHAT and CDR2 FNYEAQ (reference sequence). The CDR3 has 13 residues. CDR3 nucleotide sequence: TGTGCCAGCAGCCCGGGGGGTCCAGAGACCCAGTACTTC. Protein product: CASSPGGPETQYF. Using reference TRBV7-7 and TRBJ2-5 for the parts outside the CDR3, the full variable domain is GAGVSQSPRYKVTKRGQDVTLRCDPISSHATLYWYQQALGQGPEFLTYFNYEAQPDKSGLPSDRFSAERPEGSISTLTIQRTEQRDSAMYRCASSPGGPETQYFGPGTRLLVL.

This clone was counted a single time. Germline and junction disagree at one end, which may indicate a read error. The CDR3 region is CASTLDHYTEAFF. The CDR3 region has the DNA TGTGCCAGCACCTTAGACCACTACACTGAAGCTTTCTTT. The gene calls are TRBV7-9 and TRBJ1-1; no definite D call. The CDR3 sequence is 13 residues long. From germline, CDR1 is SEHNR and CDR2 FQNEAQ (reference sequence).

The chain has TRBV6-6 and TRBJ2-7; 10 bases fit TRBD2. CDR3 length: 15 residues. The V gene end was trimmed by 5 bases and the J gene end by 7 bases; junction bases not matched to a gene: 11. The germline V gene has CDR1 MNHNY and CDR2 SVGAGI (reference sequence). The CDR3 sequence is CASSRSSGRGREQYF. CDR3 in DNA: TGTGCCAGCAGTCGATCTAGCGGGAGAGGAAGGGAGCAGTACTTC.

The CDR3 region is CASSPQVGRVEKLFF. The CDR3 DNA sequence: TGTGCCAGCAGCCCTCAGGTGGGGCGGGTTGAAAAACTGTTTTTT. V is TRBV7-6 and J is TRBJ1-4; D possibly corresponds to TRBD1 (5 bases). CDR3 size: 15 residues. Germline V lookup: CDR1 SGHVS, CDR2 FNYEAQ. The V and J ends lost 5 bases and 7 bases respectively, with 17 bases between them.

This rearrangement joins TRBV4-1 to TRBJ2-7, with 7 bases identical to TRBD1. CDR1 is MGHRA and CDR2 is YSYEKL in the germline V gene. Trimming at V came to 4 bases and at J to 6 bases, leaving 9 bases not matched to a gene. This CDR3 is 14 amino acids long. DNA of the CDR3: TGCGCCAGCAGCCCTGCCGGGACAGCTGGCGAGCAGTACTTC. As protein: CASSPAGTAGEQYF.

This clone was recorded once. V gene TRBV30 combines with J gene TRBJ1-6; maybe TRBD1 (5 bases). Germline-derived CDR1 and CDR2 are GTSNPN and SVGIG (reference sequence). V was shortened by 1 base and J by 10 bases, with 20 bases between the two germline ends. The CDR3 runs to 16 residues. In DNA form, the CDR3 reads TGTGCCTGGAGTGGGGCGGGGACGGGGAATTGGTCACCCCTCCACTTT. Residues: CAWSGAGTGNWSPLHF.

This chain joins TRBV5-1 and TRBJ1-6, with D possibly TRBD1 on 5 matching bases. V was clipped by 4 bases and J by 8 bases, with 10 bases between them. Germline assignment: CDR1 SGHRS and CDR2 YFSETQ. The CDR3 spans 13 residues. This CDR3 reads CASSADSYSPLHF. DNA of the CDR3: TGCGCCAGCAGCGCCGACAGTTATTCACCCCTCCACTTT.

The rearrangement uses TRBV6-1 and TRBJ1-1; 9 bases are shared with TRBD1. This CDR3 region has 14 residues. CDR1 MNHNS and CDR2 SASEGT come from the germline V gene. With V trimmed by 6 bases and J by 0 bases, 2 bases remained unmatched. The CDR3 region is CASRGDRVNTEAFF. CDR3 bases: TGTGCCAGCAGGGGGGACAGGGTGAACACTGAAGCTTTCTTT.

V usage is TRBV7-2 and J usage is TRBJ2-7, with D maybe TRBD1 (5 bases). V dropped 4 bases and J dropped 2 bases, with 21 bases sitting between them. Germline-derived CDR1 and CDR2 are SGHTA and FQGNSA. CDR3 length: 17 residues. The CDR3 DNA is TGTGCCAGCAGCTCCAAGGGCAGGGCACTTACCACCTACGAGCAGTACTTC. It encodes CASSSKGRALTTYEQYF.

In its sample, this clone was seen a few times. J is TRBJ2-7 and V is TRBV11-2, with 12 positions matching TRBD2. CDR1 is SGHAT, CDR2 FQNNGV, per germline. V was pared by 4 bases and J by 2 bases, with 3 bases of the junction left unmatched. This CDR3 region has 15 residues. This CDR3 is CASSWTSGKTYEQYF. The CDR3 nucleotides read TGTGCCAGCAGCTGGACTAGCGGGAAGACCTACGAGCAGTACTTC.

This clone was counted a single time. This chain uses TRBV25-1 with TRBJ1-4, with TRBD1 identical over 9 bases. The CDR3 has 16 residues. The V and J ends lost 6 bases and 4 bases, in that order; junction bases with no gene match: 9. CDR1 is MGHDK, CDR2 SYGVNS, per germline. The CDR3 sequence: CASSDMRTGDNEKLFF. The CDR3 DNA is TGTGCCAGCAGCGATATGCGGACAGGGGATAATGAAAAACTGTTTTTT.

J is TRBJ2-7 and V is TRBV18, with D possibly matching TRBD1 (6 bases). CDR1 is KGHSH and CDR2 is LQKENI in the germline V gene. The V end was cut by 3 bases, the J end by 4 bases, with 10 bases between. The CDR3 is 13 residues long. CDR3 loop: CASSPPGDYEQYF. CDR3 DNA sequence: TGTGCCAGCTCACCGCCAGGGGATTACGAGCAGTACTTC.

The chain has TRBV5-1 and TRBJ2-1; D not resolved. CDR1 SGHRS and CDR2 YFSETQ come from the germline V gene. The CDR3 sequence is 14 residues long. V lost 2 bases and J lost 9, with 15 bases in between. The CDR3 coding sequence is TGCGCCAGCAGCTTTGCAGGTTCGGTGGGTGAGCAGTTCTTC. Its translation is CASSFAGSVGEQFF.

This chain uses TRBV5-1 with TRBJ2-1; no clear D gene. V was cut by 2 bases and J by 4 bases, with 4 bases left in between. The CDR3 totals 12 residues. The germline gives CDR1 SGHRS, CDR2 YFSETQ. CDR3 in amino acids: CASSLEYNEQFF. The CDR3 DNA is TGCGCCAGCAGCTTAGAATACAATGAGCAGTTCTTC.

The chain carries TRBV30 and TRBJ1-2, with 9 bases fitting TRBD1. With V trimmed by 3 bases and J by 7 bases, 3 bases remained unmatched. This CDR3 contains 12 residues. Germline CDR1 GTSNPN, CDR2 SVGIG (reference sequence). As DNA, the CDR3 is TGTGCCTGGAGCCGGGACAGGGTTGGCTACACCTTC. This sequence encodes CAWSRDRVGYTF. Complete variable domain (other parts from reference TRBV30 and TRBJ1-2): SQTIHQWPATLVQPVGSPLSLECTVEGTSNPNLYWYRQAAGRGLQLLFYSVGIGQISSEVPQNLSASRPQDRQFILSSKKLLLSDSGFYLCAWSRDRVGYTFGSGTRLTVV.

The V call is TRBV6-5, the J call TRBJ1-1, with D possibly being TRBD1 (5 bases). CDR3 length: 13 amino acids. Per the germline V gene, CDR1 is MNHEY and CDR2 is SVGAGI. The germline V and J ends were trimmed by 6 bases and 5 bases, with 13 bases remaining between them. For the CDR3, the DNA is TGTGCCAGCAGCCTCCCGGGGGGTACTGAAGCTTTCTTT. Residues: CASSLPGGTEAFF.

This clone has a single count. This chain joins TRBV5-1 and TRBJ1-4; possibly TRBD1 for D (6 bases). Germline-derived CDR1 and CDR2 are SGHRS and YFSETQ. Trimming stripped 4 bases from V and 5 bases from J, with 15 bases between. The CDR3 is made up of 15 amino acids. In DNA, the CDR3 is TGCGCCAGCAGCGATATAGGGACAAGCAATGAAAAACTGTTTTTT. It translates to CASSDIGTSNEKLFF.

V usage is TRBV4-1 and J usage is TRBJ1-4; D not resolved. Trimming pared 3 bases from V and 3 bases from J, leaving 11 bases between. The germline gives CDR1 MGHRA, CDR2 YSYEKL. The CDR3 consists of 15 residues. The CDR3 region is CASSQGGWANEKLFF. In DNA, the CDR3 is TGCGCCAGCAGCCAGGGTGGTTGGGCTAATGAAAAACTGTTTTTT.

J is TRBJ1-3 and V is TRBV6-1, with D uncertain. Trimming took off 4 bases at V and 0 bases at J, with 7 bases between the two ends. This CDR3 has 14 amino acids. From germline, CDR1 is MNHNS and CDR2 SASEGT. CDR3 DNA sequence: TGTGCCAGCAGTGTTACGGGCTCTGGAAACACCATATATTTT. Residues: CASSVTGSGNTIYF.

V gene TRBV18 combines with J gene TRBJ2-2; either TRBD1 or TRBD2 may supply D (5 bases each). The CDR3 is 18 residues long. Trimming took off 3 bases at V and 5 bases at J, with 22 bases between the two ends. From germline, CDR1 is KGHSH and CDR2 LQKENI. CDR3 sequence reads: CASSPGLGAISGTGELFF. In nucleotides, the CDR3 is TGTGCCAGCTCACCGGGTCTCGGGGCGATTTCGGGAACCGGGGAGCTGTTTTTT.